This T cell receptor beta chain was sequenced for a study of memory CD8 T cells in hepatitis C reinfection. For the study at large: A positive HCV RNA test after two negatives ≥60 days apart defined reinfection. Samples at peak reinfection came 3 to 8 weeks post-detection. Regarding the study as a whole: Only 4 or 5 donors prevented definitive conclusions about public clonotypes.

Profiling relied on immunoSEQ multiplex PCR, and the TCRdb table lists in-frame clones only, not all of them. This sample has around 47,000 clones, with approximately 88% found just once. Regarding this clone: Its antigen is still unknown.

Trimming shortened V by 2 bases and J by 2 bases, and 7 bases separated the two germline ends. The germline CDR1 and CDR2 sequences are SEHNR and FQNEAQ (reference sequence). The CDR3 totals 14 residues. Time point meaning: peak reinfection, 3 to 8 weeks after reinfection detection. Sorted cells were sequenced directly ex vivo without any in vitro expansion. At all three reinfection time points, viable CD3+ CD8+ CD45RO- cells from two donors served as controls. The chain joins TRBV7-9 to TRBJ1-5; D not resolved. Sequences were obtained from naive CD8+ T cells sorted from blood. This TCR was recovered from a man younger than 35 with hepatitis C virus infection. CDR3 residues: CASSLSEGNQPQHF. For the CDR3, the DNA is TGTGCCAGCAGCTTAAGTGAGGGCAATCAGCCCCAGCATTTT. Based on the CDR3 plus reference TRBV7-9 and TRBJ1-5, the full variable domain is DTGVSQNPRHKITKRGQNVTFRCDPISEHNRLYWYRQTLGQGPEFLTYFQNEAQLEKSRLLSDRFSAERPKGSFSTLEIQRTEQGDSAMYLCASSLSEGNQPQHFGDGTRLSIL.